A single sample is the source of the 19 T cell receptor beta chains below, sequenced in a study of blood T cell repertoires in COVID-19. Method: immunoSEQ multiplex PCR; TCRdb's copy keeps in-frame clones and lacks some. The table includes about 73,000 clones, roughly 76% detected once. The sequencing input was peripheral blood. The source is a woman in her 70s with acute or convalescent COVID-19.

The chain recombines TRBV28 with TRBJ2-3, with 9 bases that match TRBD2. The CDR3 extends over 15 amino acids. Losses at the gene ends were 2 bases for V and 4 bases for J; bases not matched to a gene: 4. Germline CDR1 reads MDHEN; CDR2 reads SYDVKM. CDR3 loop: CASSLRLAGSDTQYF. For the CDR3, the DNA is TGTGCCAGCAGTTTAAGGCTAGCGGGATCAGATACGCAGTATTTT.

About this clone: Other DNA variants within this sample encode the same CDR3. The V and J genes are TRBV19 and TRBJ2-1; 8 positions match TRBD1. CDR1 LNHDA and CDR2 SQIVND come from the germline V gene (reference sequence). The CDR3 length is 15 residues. The V and J ends lost 7 bases and 2 bases, in that order; junction bases with no gene match: 7. CDR3 sequence reads: CASTPLGQAYNEQFF. Here the CDR3 DNA reads TGTGCCAGTACCCCTTTGGGACAGGCCTACAATGAGCAGTTCTTC.

The chain links TRBV28 to TRBJ2-7; D call uncertain. The CDR3 has 12 amino acids. Germline V gene lookup returns CDR1 MDHEN and CDR2 SYDVKM. Trimming took off 2 bases at V and 7 bases at J, with 9 bases between the two ends. CDR3 in amino acids: CASSLSFLEQYF. CDR3 DNA: TGTGCCAGCAGTTTAAGCTTTTTGGAGCAGTACTTC.

The chain is built from TRBV5-1 and TRBJ2-5; maybe TRBD1 (6 bases). V was pared by 0 bases and J by 1 base, with 10 bases between. In germline, CDR1 is SGHRS, CDR2 YFSETQ. The length of the CDR3 is 15 residues. The CDR3 spells CASSLAGTRQETQYF. In nucleotides, the CDR3 is TGCGCCAGCAGCTTGGCCGGGACACGCCAAGAGACCCAGTACTTC.

The chain employs TRBV19 and TRBJ1-1, with 8 bases that match TRBD1. Trimming cost V 5 bases and J 11 bases; bases outside gene matches: 13. CDR3 size: 14 residues. CDR1 LNHDA and CDR2 SQIVND come from the germline V gene (reference sequence). The CDR3 sequence: CASSFDSGGAAAFF. In DNA, the CDR3 is TGTGCCAGTAGTTTCGATTCAGGGGGCGCGGCTGCTTTCTTT.

V and J are TRBV19 and TRBJ1-2, with 8 bases lining up with TRBD1. Germline V gives CDR1 LNHDA, CDR2 SQIVND (reference sequence). V gave up 7 bases and J gave up 3 bases; unmatched junction bases: 1. The CDR3 consists of 12 residues. The chain's CDR3 is CASNRGDYGYTF. DNA of the CDR3: TGTGCCAGTAACAGGGGGGACTATGGCTACACCTTC.

The chain couples TRBV5-1 to TRBJ2-1; 9 nucleotides agree with TRBD1. After removal of 4 bases from V and 6 bases from J, the junction contained 5 bases not matched to a gene. Germline values: CDR1 SGHRS, CDR2 YFSETQ. The CDR3 has 14 amino acids. This chain's CDR3 is CASSLGTGPNEQFF. As DNA, the CDR3 is TGCGCCAGCAGCCTAGGGACAGGGCCCAATGAGCAGTTCTTC.

The chain has TRBV28 and TRBJ1-2; 8 positions agree with TRBD1. The junction had 18 bases not matched to a gene; V was cut back by 8 bases and J by 4 bases. From germline, CDR1 is MDHEN and CDR2 SYDVKM. The CDR3 is 17 amino acids. CDR3 bases: TGTGCCAGCCGAACTCAAGGAGGGGGGACAGGAATCTATGGCTACACCTTC. Residues: CASRTQGGGTGIYGYTF.

This rearrangement joins TRBV6-5 to TRBJ2-1; D perhaps matches TRBD2 (5 bases). The germline V gene has CDR1 MNHEY and CDR2 SVGAGI. The CDR3 loop spans 14 amino acids. Trimming left V 1 base short and J 7 bases short, with 11 bases between. As DNA, the CDR3 is TGTGCCAGCAGTTACTTAGGGAGAGGTAATGAGCAGTTCTTC. Translation: CASSYLGRGNEQFF.

This clone has only a few counts. The V and J genes are TRBV10-3 and TRBJ1-4, with 8 nucleotides matching TRBD1. After removal of 6 bases from V and 2 bases from J, the junction contained 8 bases not matched to a gene. CDR1 ENHRY and CDR2 SYGVKD come from the germline V gene. There are 16 residues in the CDR3. CDR3 DNA: TGTGCCATCAGCGCTACAGGGGGTGGGACTAATGAAAAACTGTTTTTT. Protein: CAISATGGGTNEKLFF.

The chain joins TRBV7-9 to TRBJ2-5; 9 positions match TRBD2. The CDR3 totals 17 residues. Per germline, CDR1 SEHNR and CDR2 FQNEAQ (reference sequence). J was trimmed by 5 bases and V by 9 bases; bases with no gene match: 19. The CDR3 region is CASTRQMAGGPGETQYF. In nucleotides, the CDR3 is TGTGCCAGTACTCGACAAATGGCGGGAGGGCCAGGGGAGACCCAGTACTTC. The whole variable domain, remainder taken from reference TRBV7-9 and TRBJ2-5, is DTGVSQNPRHKITKRGQNVTFRCDPISEHNRLYWYRQTLGQGPEFLTYFQNEAQLEKSRLLSDRFSAERPKGSFSTLEIQRTEQGDSAMYLCASTRQMAGGPGETQYFGPGTRLLVL.

Details on this clone: This may arise from a read error, as a much more abundant clone is one base away. The same CDR3 also results from other DNA sequences found in this sample. V gene TRBV7-8 combines with J gene TRBJ2-1, with D unresolved. Trimming cost V 5 bases and J 10 bases, with 12 bases left between them. In germline, CDR1 is SGHVS, CDR2 FQNEAQ. This CDR3 is 12 amino acids long. The CDR3 is CASSRAGDEQFF. The CDR3 DNA is TGTGCCAGCAGCCGAGCAGGAGACGAGCAGTTCTTC.

The rearrangement links TRBV5-4 to TRBJ1-3; 8 bases align to TRBD1. The germline V gene encodes CDR1 SGHNT and CDR2 YYREEE (reference sequence). This CDR3 has 18 residues. V trimming: 4 bases; J trimming: 0 bases; junction bases outside the gene matches: 12. DNA for the CDR3: TGTGCCAGCAGCCCTAGCCCGGACAGGGCCTCCTCTGGAAACACCATATATTTT. Amino acids: CASSPSPDRASSGNTIYF.

The rearrangement joins TRBV6-6 to TRBJ2-3; 7 bases fit TRBD2. The CDR3 covers 13 residues. J gave up 5 bases and V 8 bases, and 7 bases lay outside the gene matches. Germline V gene sequence: CDR1 MNHNY, CDR2 SVGAGI (reference sequence). DNA of the CDR3: TGTGCCAGCGGGAGGGACGACGGAGATACGCAGTATTTT. As protein: CASGRDDGDTQYF.

The CDR3 DNA is TGTGCCAGCAGCTCCCCTAGAGGCTACACCTTC. Amino acids: CASSSPRGYTF. The chain couples TRBV7-9 to TRBJ1-2, with no clear D. This CDR3 comprises 11 residues. Trimming took off 4 bases at V and 8 bases at J, with 8 bases between the two ends. Germline V gives CDR1 SEHNR, CDR2 FQNEAQ (reference sequence).

V gene TRBV29-1 combines with J gene TRBJ1-2; D remains unclear. The CDR3 has 12 amino acids. Germline values: CDR1 SQVTM, CDR2 ANQGSEA. V lost 4 bases to trimming and J lost 7 bases, with 13 bases between them. The CDR3 nucleotides are TGCAGCGTTGTGGAGGGATCGAGTGGCTACACCTTC. Residues: CSVVEGSSGYTF. The full variable domain, in which reference TRBV29-1 and TRBJ1-2 provide the parts outside the CDR3, is SAVISQKPSRDICQRGTSLTIQCQVDSQVTMMFWYRQQPGQSLTLIATANQGSEATYESGFVIDKFPISRPNLTFSTLTVSNMSPEDSSIYLCSVVEGSSGYTFGSGTRLTVV.

This chain connects TRBV7-2 to TRBJ1-3; TRBD1 might be the D (5 bases). Germline V gene lookup returns CDR1 SGHTA and CDR2 FQGNSA. Trimming removed 4 bases from V and 4 bases from J, with 11 bases in between. The CDR3 length is 14 residues. CDR3 DNA: TGTGCCAGCAGCTGGCAGGGTACAGGAAACACCATATATTTT. It translates to CASSWQGTGNTIYF.

This clone was observed once. The CDR3 bases are TGTGCCAGCAGCTTCGTGGGAGGTAATTACGAGCAGTACTTC. Translation gives CASSFVGGNYEQYF. The V call is TRBV11-2, the J call TRBJ2-7; weak D call: TRBD2 (6 bases). The CDR3 length is 14 residues. V dropped 3 bases and J dropped 4 bases, with 13 bases sitting between them. Germline CDR1 SGHAT, CDR2 FQNNGV. The variable domain in full, with the rest retrieved from reference TRBV11-2 and TRBJ2-7, is EAGVAQSPRYKIIEKRQSVAFWCNPISGHATLYWYQQILGQGPKLLIQFQNNGVVDDSQLPKDRFSAERLKGVDSTLKIQPAKLEDSAVYLCASSFVGGNYEQYFGPGTRLTVT.

V is TRBV10-1 and J is TRBJ1-2; TRBD1 aligns across 8 bases. CDR3 length: 13 residues. The germline V gene encodes CDR1 WNHNN and CDR2 SYGVQD (reference sequence). Trimming took 4 bases from V and 4 from J; bases not matched to a gene: 2. The CDR3 bases are TGCGCCAGCAGTGCAGGGGGCGCCTATGGCTACACCTTC. Its translation is CASSAGGAYGYTF.